These 26 T cell receptor beta chains were sequenced from one sample in a study of cytomegalovirus exposure and HLA in healthy donors. The PCR made use of 60 Vbeta and 13 Jbeta primers. Sequencing used immunoSEQ multiplex PCR; TCRdb keeps in-frame clones, though not all of them. The repertoire holds tens of thousands of clones, with roughly nine tenths as singletons. Sequenced material: PBMCs. These receptors all stem from a woman in her 30s in good health and CMV-seropositive.

The chain joins TRBV28 to TRBJ2-1, with D possibly matching TRBD1 (6 bases). The V gene lost 6 bases and the J gene lost 3 bases, with 9 bases spanning the gap. Germline CDR1 is MDHEN and CDR2 is SYDVKM. The CDR3 is made up of 13 amino acids. The CDR3 nucleotides read TGTGCCAGCAGCAGGACAGTCTACAATGAGCAGTTCTTC. Translated, it gives CASSRTVYNEQFF. The variable domain in full, with the rest retrieved from reference TRBV28 and TRBJ2-1, is DVKVTQSSRYLVKRTGEKVFLECVQDMDHENMFWYRQDPGLGLRLIYFSYDVKMKEKGDIPEGYSVSREKKERFSLILESASTNQTSMYLCASSRTVYNEQFFGPGTRLTVL.

The chain couples TRBV28 to TRBJ2-7; D might be TRBD1 (5 bases). The V and J ends lost 4 bases and 0 bases respectively, with 16 bases between them. The germline CDR1 and CDR2 sequences are MDHEN and SYDVKM. The CDR3 extends over 16 amino acids. The CDR3 coding sequence is TGTGCCAGCAGTTACAGGACAAACTGGGACTCCTACGAGCAGTACTTC. Protein: CASSYRTNWDSYEQYF.

V is TRBV28 and J is TRBJ1-1, with a weak D call TRBD1 (5 bases). This CDR3 is 16 amino acids long. Germline CDR1 MDHEN, CDR2 SYDVKM. V was shortened by 7 bases and J by 3 bases, with 21 bases between the two germline ends. The CDR3 coding sequence is TGTGCCAGCACTCGACCAAGACGGGGAGGGGACACTGAAGCTTTCTTT. The encoded protein is CASTRPRRGGDTEAFF.

The genes are TRBV27 and TRBJ2-7, with a weak D call TRBD1 (5 bases). Germline CDR1 reads MNHEY; CDR2 reads SMNVEV (reference sequence). This CDR3 has 14 amino acids. V was shortened by 1 base and J by 2 bases, with 9 bases between the two germline ends. The CDR3 bases are TGTGCCAGCAGTTTATACAGGACCACCTACGAGCAGTACTTC. Translating gives CASSLYRTTYEQYF.

This chain joins TRBV18 and TRBJ2-1; TRBD1 aligns across 10 bases. With 3 bases clipped from V and 0 bases from J, the junction kept 2 bases outside the gene matches. Per germline, CDR1 KGHSH and CDR2 LQKENI. The CDR3 runs to 16 residues. CDR3 DNA: TGTGCCAGCTCACCGGGACAGGGGATCTCCTACAATGAGCAGTTCTTC. Residues: CASSPGQGISYNEQFF.

This clone was recorded once. The J gene is TRBJ1-4, the V gene TRBV5-1; D ambiguous. The ends were cut back, 1 base at V and 0 bases at J, with 4 bases in the middle. The V gene's germline CDR1 is SGHRS and CDR2 YFSETQ. The CDR3 covers 14 residues. The CDR3: CASSLTATNEKLFF. The CDR3, as DNA: TGCGCCAGCAGCTTGACAGCAACTAATGAAAAACTGTTTTTT.

This clone was seen only once. Germline is not matched at one junction end, which may reflect a read error. The rearrangement joins TRBV5-1 to TRBJ2-1; D not certain. The germline CDR1 and CDR2 sequences are SGHRS and YFSETQ. CDR3 length: 11 residues. Here the CDR3 reads CASSEYNEQFF. As DNA, the CDR3 is TGCGCCAGCAGCGAATACAATGAACAGTTCTTC.

The chain carries TRBV7-9 and TRBJ2-7; maybe TRBD1 (5 bases). The CDR3 contains 13 residues. Trimming left V 5 bases short and J 0 bases short, with 8 bases between. From germline, CDR1 is SEHNR and CDR2 FQNEAQ (reference sequence). The CDR3 DNA follows: TGTGCCAGCAGCGGGGCGCGCTCCTACGAGCAGTACTTC. Its translation is CASSGARSYEQYF. Together with reference TRBV7-9 and TRBJ2-7, the CDR3 gives the full variable domain: DTGVSQNPRHKITKRGQNVTFRCDPISEHNRLYWYRQTLGQGPEFLTYFQNEAQLEKSRLLSDRFSAERPKGSFSTLEIQRTEQGDSAMYLCASSGARSYEQYFGPGTRLTVT.

The CDR3 region has the DNA TGTGCCAGCAGTTCTAGTCCCGTATTCGACACTGAAGCTTTCTTT. This gives the protein CASSSSPVFDTEAFF. This chain uses TRBV7-2 with TRBJ1-1, with unresolved D. The CDR3 runs to 15 residues. V shed 6 bases and J shed 3 bases, with 17 bases lying between them. Germline lookup yields CDR1 SGHTA and CDR2 FQGNSA.

The V and J genes are TRBV9 and TRBJ2-1; D gene uncertain. In germline, CDR1 is SGDLS, CDR2 YYNGEE. Trimming left V 1 base short and J 11 bases short, with 10 bases between. The CDR3 consists of 12 residues. The DNA for the CDR3 is TGTGCCAGCAGCGTAATCCCAGAAAAGCAGTTCTTC. This gives the protein CASSVIPEKQFF.

This clone has a single count. The CDR3 spells CASSPGVETQYF. In DNA form, the CDR3 reads TGTGCCAGCAGTCCGGGGGTAGAGACCCAGTACTTC. The chain has TRBV6-6 and TRBJ2-5, with a possible D match to TRBD2 (6 bases). The germline CDR1 and CDR2 sequences are MNHNY and SVGAGI (reference sequence). The CDR3 totals 12 residues. V was clipped by 5 bases and J by 4 bases, with 8 bases between them.

V gene TRBV5-8 combines with J gene TRBJ2-1, with D tentatively TRBD1 (5 bases). The germline V gene has CDR1 SGHTS and CDR2 YDEGEE. CDR3 size: 13 residues. Trimming left V 6 bases short and J 2 bases short, with 9 bases between. CDR3 sequence (DNA): TGTGCCAGCAACGACAGAGCCTACAATGAGCAGTTCTTC. Residues: CASNDRAYNEQFF.

The chain joins TRBV2 to TRBJ1-1; D possibly corresponds to TRBD1 (5 bases). This CDR3 contains 11 residues. Trimming pared 3 bases from V and 13 bases from J, leaving 12 bases between. Germline CDR1 reads SNHLY; CDR2 reads FYNNEI. In nucleotides, the CDR3 is TGTGCCAGCAGTGAGTCGGGAGGGGATTTCTTT. Protein: CASSESGGDFF.

The chain has TRBV29-1 and TRBJ2-5; a possible D gene is TRBD2 (5 bases). Trimming removed 1 base from V and 0 bases from J, with 9 bases in between. The CDR3 sequence is 14 residues long. Germline loops: CDR1 SQVTM, CDR2 ANQGSEA. The CDR3 DNA reads TGCAGCGTTGAAGGGAGGTCTCACCAAGAGACCCAGTACTTC. Its protein is CSVEGRSHQETQYF.

The rearrangement uses TRBV18 and TRBJ2-2; 14 bases are a match to TRBD2. The CDR3 is 16 amino acids. Germline lookup yields CDR1 KGHSH and CDR2 LQKENI. J was trimmed by 7 bases and V by 3 bases; bases with no gene match: 4. CDR3 in DNA: TGTGCCAGCTCACCCTGGACTAGCGGGAGGATCGGGGAGCTGTTTTTT. As protein: CASSPWTSGRIGELFF.

The chain has TRBV27 and TRBJ2-1, with D unresolved. This CDR3 comprises 14 residues. Per germline, CDR1 MNHEY and CDR2 SMNVEV (reference sequence). V was trimmed by 1 base and J by 2 bases, leaving 6 bases between them. This CDR3 reads CASSLFATYNEQFF. The CDR3 DNA reads TGTGCCAGCAGTTTATTCGCTACCTACAATGAGCAGTTCTTC.

The chain links TRBV27 to TRBJ2-2; D might be TRBD2 (5 bases). V shed 4 bases and J shed 1 base, with 7 bases lying between them. In germline, CDR1 is MNHEY, CDR2 SMNVEV (reference sequence). This CDR3 has 14 amino acids. CDR3 in amino acids: CASSSGMNTGELFF. In DNA form, the CDR3 reads TGTGCCAGCAGTTCGGGAATGAACACCGGGGAGCTGTTTTTT.

The rearrangement links TRBV10-1 to TRBJ2-1, with D possibly TRBD1 on 5 matching bases. CDR1 and CDR2 from the germline V gene are WNHNN and SYGVQD (reference sequence). V was shortened by 3 bases and J by 1 base, with 10 bases between the two germline ends. This CDR3 is 15 amino acids long. The CDR3 loop is CASSDGQGSYNEQFF. In DNA, the CDR3 is TGCGCCAGCAGTGACGGTCAGGGATCCTACAATGAGCAGTTCTTC.

The chain joins TRBV6-5 to TRBJ1-4; the match to TRBD1 covers 9 bases. The J segment lost 1 base and the V segment lost 7 bases, leaving 4 bases of the junction unmatched. The CDR3 runs 15 residues. CDR1 is MNHEY, CDR2 SVGAGI, per germline. The CDR3 reads CASTDRGGTNEKLFF. CDR3 DNA: TGTGCCAGCACGGACAGGGGTGGAACTAATGAAAAACTGTTTTTT.

This chain joins TRBV29-1 and TRBJ2-7, with D perhaps matching TRBD2 (5 bases). The CDR3 length is 12 residues. Trimming shortened V by 7 bases and J by 3 bases, and 13 bases separated the two germline ends. Germline CDR1 SQVTM, CDR2 ANQGSEA. In DNA, the CDR3 is TGCAGCGGATTCTTCGGGGACTACGAGCAGTACTTC. Amino acids: CSGFFGDYEQYF.

The rearrangement uses TRBV5-1 and TRBJ1-1; TRBD1 agrees at 7 bases. CDR3 length equals 15 residues. V lost 6 bases to trimming and J lost 3 bases; unmatched junction nucleotides: 11. Per the germline V gene, CDR1 is SGHRS and CDR2 is YFSETQ. CDR3 region: CASTRQGHGDTEAFF. The CDR3 coding sequence is TGCGCCAGCACCAGACAGGGACACGGAGACACTGAAGCTTTCTTT.

The CDR3 is CASGIGLAAYEQYF. CDR3 sequence (DNA): TGTGCTAGTGGTATCGGACTAGCGGCCTACGAGCAGTACTTC. The V gene is TRBV12-5, the J gene TRBJ2-7; 10 bases match TRBD2. This CDR3 region has 14 residues. Germline V CDR1 and CDR2: LGHNT, FRNRAP. V dropped 5 bases and J dropped 2; count of bases not matched to a gene: 3.

This chain uses TRBV21-1 with TRBJ1-2; the table's D call TRBD1 went unverified against the DNA. TRBV21-1 is tagged as a pseudogene. CDR3 length: 17 residues. The CDR3 nucleotides are TGTGCCAGCAGCAAAGCCCCGGGACAGGGAGCTAACTATGGCTACACCTTC. Translation: CASSKAPGQGANYGYTF.

The chain links TRBV6-7 to TRBJ2-7, with 7 bases fitting TRBD1. TRBV6-7 is an ORF; its function is uncertain. The CDR3 is made up of 16 amino acids. V lost 5 bases to trimming and J lost 2 bases; unmatched junction nucleotides: 12. The CDR3 nucleotides read TGTGCCAGCAGTCGACAGGGCACCCCCCCGGCCTACGAGCAGTACTTC. Encoded protein: CASSRQGTPPAYEQYF.

This clone was counted a single time. V gene TRBV7-9 combines with J gene TRBJ2-3; a weak D match, TRBD2 (5 bases). Germline V gives CDR1 SEHNR, CDR2 FQNEAQ (reference sequence). V was pared by 5 bases and J by 6 bases, with 12 bases between. The CDR3 runs to 13 residues. The CDR3 here is CASSAPSLDTQYF. The CDR3 DNA reads TGTGCCAGCAGCGCGCCTAGCTTGGATACGCAGTATTTT.

The V gene is TRBV28, the J gene TRBJ2-3, with 12 positions matching TRBD2. After removal of 6 bases from V and 4 bases from J, the junction contained 11 bases not matched to a gene. This CDR3 spans 17 amino acids. Germline V gene lookup returns CDR1 MDHEN and CDR2 SYDVKM. The CDR3 loop reads CASSPIRLAGVPDTQYF. DNA for the CDR3: TGTGCCAGCAGCCCTATACGACTAGCGGGAGTCCCAGATACGCAGTATTTT.